The next 19 T cell receptor beta chains were all read from a single sample in a study of blood T cell repertoires in COVID-19. Using immunoSEQ multiplex PCR, the repertoire was profiled, and TCRdb retains in-frame clones only, with some absent. The sample has some 200,000 clones; around four fifths are singletons. Sequencing was performed on peripheral blood. The receptors come from a man in his sixties with COVID-19, enrolled during active disease.

This chain uses TRBV10-3 with TRBJ2-3; a weak D match, TRBD1 (5 bases). Germline CDR1 is ENHRY and CDR2 is SYGVKD. The V end lost 11 bases, the J end lost 0 bases, and 18 bases lay between the germline ends. The CDR3 sequence is 15 residues long. Here the CDR3 reads CASWGQGPSTDTQYF. CDR3 coding DNA: TGTGCCTCCTGGGGCCAGGGCCCTAGCACAGATACGCAGTATTTT.

V and J are TRBV13 and TRBJ1-1; 7 bases line up with TRBD1. V lost 4 bases and J lost 4; bases outside the gene matches: 9. This CDR3 contains 15 residues. Looked up from germline, CDR1 is PRHDT and CDR2 is FYEKMQ (reference sequence). CDR3 amino acids: CASSYQGGRGTEAFF. DNA for the CDR3: TGTGCCAGCAGCTATCAGGGGGGCCGCGGCACTGAAGCTTTCTTT.

The chain recombines TRBV11-2 with TRBJ2-1; 9 positions match TRBD2. CDR1 is SGHAT and CDR2 is FQNNGV in the germline V gene. The CDR3 runs 16 residues. The V gene end was trimmed by 0 bases and the J gene end by 6 bases; junction bases not matched to a gene: 6. The CDR3 loop reads CASSLDSGSPSNEQFF. Here the CDR3 DNA reads TGTGCCAGCAGCTTAGATAGCGGGAGCCCAAGCAATGAGCAGTTCTTC.

The chain has TRBV6-1 and TRBJ1-3; D may be TRBD1 (5 bases). In germline, CDR1 is MNHNS, CDR2 SASEGT. The CDR3 sequence is 15 residues long. V was trimmed by 2 bases and J by 2 bases, leaving 10 bases between them. The CDR3 DNA reads as TGTGCCAGCAGTGAAATTGGCAGGGCTGGAAACACCATATATTTT. It specifies CASSEIGRAGNTIYF.

The rearrangement joins TRBV19 to TRBJ1-2, with D hard to call. V was trimmed by 3 bases and J by 4 bases, leaving 9 bases between them. The germline V gene encodes CDR1 LNHDA and CDR2 SQIVND (reference sequence). The CDR3 is made up of 13 amino acids. CDR3: CASSISSGYGYTF. CDR3 DNA: TGTGCCAGTAGTATCTCTAGCGGCTATGGCTACACCTTC. The variable domain in full, with the rest retrieved from reference TRBV19 and TRBJ1-2, is DGGITQSPKYLFRKEGQNVTLSCEQNLNHDAMYWYRQDPGQGLRLIYYSQIVNDFQKGDIAEGYSVSREKKESFPLTVTSAQKNPTAFYLCASSISSGYGYTFGSGTRLTVV.

The chain is built from TRBV27 and TRBJ1-2; tentatively, D is TRBD1 (6 bases). V dropped 5 bases and J dropped 5 bases, with 15 bases sitting between them. Germline lookup yields CDR1 MNHEY and CDR2 SMNVEV (reference sequence). CDR3 length: 14 amino acids. Here the CDR3 DNA reads TGTGCCAGCAGTATAACACAGGGATTTTATGGCTACACCTTC. Protein: CASSITQGFYGYTF.

The chain links TRBV19 to TRBJ2-7; possibly TRBD1 for D (6 bases). V lost 1 base, J lost 2 bases, and 12 bases lay in between. The germline gives CDR1 LNHDA, CDR2 SQIVND (reference sequence). The CDR3 is made up of 15 amino acids. The CDR3 sequence: CASSIGTGLAYEQYF. The CDR3 DNA is TGTGCCAGTAGTATAGGTACAGGGCTCGCCTACGAGCAGTACTTC.

The V gene is TRBV25-1, the J gene TRBJ2-5; tentatively, D is TRBD2 (5 bases). The CDR3 length is 13 residues. CDR1 is MGHDK and CDR2 is SYGVNS in the germline V gene. V was pared by 2 bases and J by 7 bases, with 11 bases between. In DNA form, the CDR3 reads TGTGCCAGCAGTGAAATCTATAGCGTGACCCAGTACTTC. This translates into CASSEIYSVTQYF.

This chain joins TRBV12-3 or TRBV12-4 and TRBJ1-2, with D perhaps TRBD1 (5 bases). Trimming took off 6 bases at V and 4 bases at J, with 12 bases between the two ends. The CDR3 length is 13 residues. The CDR3 here is CASSQTDLYGYTF. DNA of the CDR3: TGTGCCAGCAGCCAGACAGATCTCTATGGCTACACCTTC.

This chain uses TRBV27 with TRBJ1-6; 10 nucleotides line up with TRBD1. CDR1 is MNHEY and CDR2 is SMNVEV in the germline V gene (reference sequence). The length of the CDR3 is 16 residues. Trimming removed 6 bases from V and 7 bases from J; junction bases left unmatched: 9. CDR3 sequence: CASRSSGTGENSPLHF. The CDR3 coding sequence is TGTGCCAGCAGATCCTCTGGGACAGGGGAAAATTCACCCCTCCACTTT.

V usage is TRBV19 and J usage is TRBJ2-7, with TRBD2 as a possible D gene (5 bases). The V gene's germline CDR1 is LNHDA and CDR2 SQIVND (reference sequence). V lost 5 bases, J lost 7 bases, and 24 bases lay in between. The CDR3 is made up of 16 amino acids. The CDR3 spells CASSRFHGRTDWEQYF. CDR3 DNA sequence: TGTGCCAGTAGTCGGTTCCATGGGCGGACGGACTGGGAGCAGTACTTC.

V usage is TRBV9 and J usage is TRBJ2-1; perhaps TRBD1 as D (5 bases). The CDR3 totals 14 residues. CDR1 and CDR2 from the germline V gene are SGDLS and YYNGEE. V was cut by 7 bases and J by 2 bases, with 13 bases left in between. CDR3 amino acids: CASSLGETYNEQFF. CDR3 DNA: TGTGCCAGCTCGCTAGGGGAAACCTACAATGAGCAGTTCTTC.

The chain combines TRBV6-2 or TRBV6-3 with TRBJ1-3; 9 bases line up with TRBD1. CDR3 length: 16 residues. V gave up 5 bases and J gave up 0 bases; unmatched junction bases: 5. Per the germline V gene, CDR1 is MNHEY and CDR2 is SVGEGT. The CDR3 DNA reads TGTGCCAGCAGTGCCGGGACAGGGACCTCTGGAAACACCATATATTTT. This sequence encodes CASSAGTGTSGNTIYF.

A single count supports this clone. CDR3 in DNA: TGCGCCAGCAGTCAATGGGCCGGGGGCTATGGCTACACCTTC. This codes for CASSQWAGGYGYTF. The chain has TRBV23-1 and TRBJ1-2, with D perhaps TRBD1 (5 bases). Being an ORF, TRBV23-1 has a function that is uncertain. This CDR3 has 14 amino acids. V was shortened by 1 base and J by 4 bases, with 10 bases between the two germline ends.

This clone has more than one count but fewer than ten. V is TRBV20-1 and J is TRBJ2-3; no firm D call. The length of the CDR3 is 12 residues. In germline, CDR1 is DFQATT, CDR2 SNEGSKA (reference sequence). Trimming cost V 3 bases and J 4 bases, with 8 bases left between them. CDR3 protein: CSASVRADTQYF. The CDR3 bases are TGCAGTGCTAGTGTACGGGCAGATACGCAGTATTTT.

The chain couples TRBV29-1 to TRBJ2-7; 8 bases fit TRBD1. Germline assignment: CDR1 SQVTM and CDR2 ANQGSEA. The CDR3 length is 9 residues. V lost 7 bases and J lost 12; bases outside the gene matches: 5. This CDR3 reads CSAGQGPYF. CDR3 nucleotide sequence: TGCAGCGCCGGACAGGGCCCGTACTTC.

Regarding this clone: The CDR3 end shows no conserved phenylalanine or tryptophan, and so a read error is likely. This sequence joins TRBV5-1 and TRBJ1-1, with a tentative D call TRBD1 (5 bases). Germline V gene data show CDR1 as SGHRS and CDR2 as YFSETQ. The V end was cut by 2 bases, the J end by 1 base, with 6 bases between. This CDR3 region has 13 residues. The CDR3 sequence: CASSFDRNTEAFL. The DNA for the CDR3 is TGCGCCAGCAGCTTTGACAGGAACACTGAAGCTTTCCTT.

The CDR3: CASSLEQASNQPQHF. Here the CDR3 DNA reads TGTGCCAGCAGCTTGGAACAGGCTAGCAATCAGCCCCAGCATTTT. The rearrangement uses TRBV5-5 and TRBJ1-5; weak D call: TRBD1 (5 bases). The CDR3 contains 15 residues. V was clipped by 0 bases and J by 0 bases, with 7 bases between them. CDR1 and CDR2 (germline): SGHKS, YYEKEE (reference sequence).

The V call is TRBV18, the J call TRBJ1-2; D uncertain. The CDR3 totals 13 residues. The V and J ends lost 6 bases and 4 bases respectively, with 12 bases between them. Germline values: CDR1 KGHSH, CDR2 LQKENI. CDR3 in DNA: TGTGCCAGCTCGGTAGGGAGCAGCTATGGCTACACCTTC. It yields the protein CASSVGSSYGYTF. Using reference TRBV18 and TRBJ1-2 for the parts outside the CDR3, the full variable domain is NAGVMQNPRHLVRRRGQEARLRCSPMKGHSHVYWYRQLPEEGLKFMVYLQKENIIDESGMPKERFSAEFPKEGPSILRIQQVVRGDSAAYFCASSVGSSYGYTFGSGTRLTVV.